Presented here are 6 T cell receptor beta chains from one specimen sequenced in a study of cytomegalovirus exposure and HLA in healthy donors. Amplification used 60 Vbeta primers and 13 Jbeta primers. Assay: immunoSEQ multiplex PCR; the TCRdb copy retains only in-frame clones and omits some. The sample shows approximately 140,000 clones, roughly 72% of them seen only once. The sequenced sample was PBMCs. These receptors were taken from a woman aged 45 to 65 in good health and CMV-seronegative.

There are a few counts of this clone. In DNA form, the CDR3 reads TGTGCCAGCAGCTCTGGACAGTATAGCAATCAGCCCCAGCATTTT. This sequence encodes CASSSGQYSNQPQHF. J is TRBJ1-5 and V is TRBV5-5, with a possible D match to TRBD1 (6 bases). V was shortened by 3 bases and J by 0 bases, with 10 bases between the two germline ends. Per the germline V gene, CDR1 is SGHKS and CDR2 is YYEKEE (reference sequence). CDR3 length equals 15 residues.

The chain carries TRBV14 and TRBJ2-1; 13 bases align to TRBD2. This CDR3 region has 16 residues. CDR1 and CDR2 from the germline V gene are SGHDN and FVKESK. The V gene end was trimmed by 0 bases and the J gene end by 6 bases; junction bases not matched to a gene: 2. Here the CDR3 reads CASSQELAGGGNEQFF. CDR3 DNA sequence: TGTGCCAGCAGCCAAGAACTAGCGGGAGGGGGCAATGAGCAGTTCTTC.

The V call is TRBV5-6, the J call TRBJ2-7, with 8 bases matching TRBD1. From germline, CDR1 is SGHDT and CDR2 YYEEEE. This CDR3 has 12 residues. The J segment lost 4 bases and the V segment lost 8 bases, leaving 5 bases of the junction unmatched. This CDR3 is CASHRQGYEQYV. The CDR3 region has the DNA TGTGCCAGTCACCGACAGGGGTACGAGCAGTACGTC.

This chain uses TRBV6-5 with TRBJ1-2; no clear D. The CDR3 extends over 13 amino acids. Germline CDR1 MNHEY, CDR2 SVGAGI. The germline V and J ends were trimmed by 6 bases and 3 bases, with 11 bases remaining between them. CDR3 DNA: TGTGCCAGCAGCCGCGGGGAGGACTATGGCTACACCTTC. Protein product: CASSRGEDYGYTF.

The rearrangement links TRBV27 to TRBJ2-7, with 7 positions matching TRBD1. CDR1 and CDR2 (germline): MNHEY, SMNVEV (reference sequence). The CDR3 sequence is 17 residues long. Trimming at V came to 3 bases and at J to 0 bases, leaving 11 bases not matched to a gene. As DNA, the CDR3 is TGTGCCAGCAGTTTCAGAGCGACAGGGTCCGCCTCCTACGAGCAGTACTTC. It encodes CASSFRATGSASYEQYF.

This clone was found a few times. V is TRBV9 and J is TRBJ2-3, with D perhaps matching TRBD2 (5 bases). Trimming took 1 base from V and 5 from J, leaving 14 bases between them. The CDR3 loop spans 15 amino acids. CDR1 is SGDLS and CDR2 is YYNGEE in the germline V gene. The CDR3 DNA is TGTGCCAGCAGCGTATATGGTAGCGTGGGAGATACGCAGTATTTT. Translation: CASSVYGSVGDTQYF.